The 9 T cell receptor beta chains below were found in one sample sequenced in a study of cytomegalovirus exposure and HLA in healthy donors. This PCR relied on a set of 60 Vbeta primers and 13 Jbeta primers. Sequencing used immunoSEQ multiplex PCR; TCRdb keeps in-frame clones, though not all of them. Of some 190,000 clones listed, 81% are singletons. The sequencing input was PBMCs. The receptors come from a young man in good health and CMV-seronegative.

The chain has TRBV7-8 and TRBJ2-7, with no clear D. Germline V lookup: CDR1 SGHVS, CDR2 FQNEAQ. The CDR3 has 14 residues. Trimming took 8 bases from V and 1 from J, leaving 15 bases between them. In DNA, the CDR3 is TGTGCCAGCCAGATCCGAATTCCGTCCTACGAGCAGTACTTC. Its translation: CASQIRIPSYEQYF.

The V call is TRBV5-1, the J call TRBJ2-5, with a possible D match to TRBD2 (5 bases). The germline CDR1 and CDR2 sequences are SGHRS and YFSETQ. CDR3 length: 14 amino acids. V was cut by 3 bases and J by 4 bases, with 13 bases left in between. Here the CDR3 DNA reads TGCGCCAGCAGCTCGGGGAAGGGTCTAGAGACCCAGTACTTC. It codes for CASSSGKGLETQYF.

V usage is TRBV5-4 and J usage is TRBJ2-3; 7 bases agree with TRBD2. CDR3 length: 17 amino acids. V shed 0 bases, J shed 3 bases, and the junction held 10 bases outside the gene matches. The germline V gene encodes CDR1 SGHNT and CDR2 YYREEE (reference sequence). CDR3 protein: CASSLARGGPGTDTQYF. As DNA, the CDR3 is TGTGCCAGCAGCTTGGCTCGGGGAGGGCCGGGGACAGATACGCAGTATTTT.

The chain has TRBV18 and TRBJ1-5; tentative D call: TRBD1 (6 bases). The length of the CDR3 is 13 residues. Per the germline V gene, CDR1 is KGHSH and CDR2 is LQKENI. Between the trimmed V and J ends, which lost 4 bases and 6 bases, there was a span of 10 bases. In DNA, the CDR3 is TGTGCCAGCTCACTCTCACAGGGTCAGCCCCAGCATTTT. Its translation: CASSLSQGQPQHF.

This clone has a handful of counts. The chain couples TRBV18 to TRBJ1-4; D gene ambiguous. V dropped 5 bases and J dropped 8 bases, with 18 bases sitting between them. Germline V gene sequence: CDR1 KGHSH, CDR2 LQKENI. CDR3 length: 15 amino acids. The CDR3 DNA follows: TGTGCCAGCTCAAAAAGGGAGGTCTACGGCGAAAAACTGTTTTTT. Protein product: CASSKREVYGEKLFF.

This clone was counted a single time. The rearrangement uses TRBV27 and TRBJ1-1; the D gene is possibly TRBD1 (5 bases). CDR1 and CDR2 (germline): MNHEY, SMNVEV (reference sequence). V was pared by 2 bases and J by 1 base, with 17 bases between. The CDR3 sequence is 17 residues long. The CDR3 coding sequence is TGTGCCAGCAGTTTAGGGGGGATGGGAATTTGGAACACTGAAGCTTTCTTT. It is translated as CASSLGGMGIWNTEAFF.

The chain has TRBV5-1 and TRBJ2-7, with 7 bases fitting TRBD1. The germline CDR1 and CDR2 sequences are SGHRS and YFSETQ. Germline trimming cut 4 bases from V and 0 bases from J; bases unmatched to any gene: 4. CDR3 length: 14 residues. CDR3: CASSPGTASYEQYF. CDR3 nucleotide sequence: TGCGCCAGCAGCCCAGGGACAGCCTCCTACGAGCAGTACTTC.

The chain combines TRBV6-1 with TRBJ2-5, with 10 bases matching TRBD2. The CDR3 is 12 amino acids. The trim removed 11 bases at V and 7 bases at J, leaving 7 bases unmatched. Germline CDR1 reads MNHNS; CDR2 reads SASEGT. CDR3 amino acids: CAGSGGAGTQYF. The CDR3 coding sequence is TGTGCCGGGAGCGGGGGGGCGGGGACCCAGTACTTC.

This clone was detected once. This chain links TRBV9 with TRBJ2-1, with a tentative D call TRBD2 (6 bases). The CDR3 consists of 15 residues. Per the germline V gene, CDR1 is SGDLS and CDR2 is YYNGEE. Trimming cost V 0 bases and J 7 bases, with 14 bases left between them. The CDR3: CASSVVPTSENEQFF. CDR3 coding DNA: TGTGCCAGCAGCGTAGTCCCGACTAGTGAGAATGAGCAGTTCTTC.